One sample yielded the 24 T cell receptor beta chains listed below, sequenced in a study of blood T cell repertoires in COVID-19 (dated by TCRdb to 2020 to 2022). Library construction relied on the immunoSEQ multiplex PCR assay. Here the immuneACCESS table is served through TCRdb, limited to in-frame sequences with V and J called. Missing clones are a known gap in these copies; in checked studies unresolved V genes cover under half, and the rest lacks a known reason. This sample has more than 55,000 clones in its table, and about 90% of those were observed once. The ten largest clones represent 8.3% of the sample. The source material was peripheral blood. The receptors were gathered from a human donor with active COVID-19. The donor label of this sample is uncertain.

The V and J genes are TRBV19 and TRBJ2-7; weak D call: TRBD1 (6 bases). V lost 5 bases, J lost 0 bases, and 11 bases lay in between. Germline CDR1 is LNHDA and CDR2 is SQIVND (reference sequence). The CDR3 contains 14 residues. The CDR3 region is CASSPRQVSYEQYF. The CDR3 region has the DNA TGTGCCAGTAGTCCCAGACAGGTCTCCTACGAGCAGTACTTC.

A few counts support this clone. This chain joins TRBV1 and TRBJ1-2; the D call of TRBD1 is as the table states it, not checked on the DNA. TRBV1 is noted as a pseudogene. The CDR3 length is 14 residues. CDR3 residues: CTSSQEYDRDGYTF. The CDR3 DNA reads as TGCACCAGCAGCCAAGAGTACGACAGGGACGGCTACACCTTC.

This clone came up a few times. The rearrangement joins TRBV2 to TRBJ2-3; 12 bases agree with TRBD2. The CDR3 contains 15 residues. J lost 1 base, V lost 9 bases, and 5 bases had no gene match. CDR1 is SNHLY and CDR2 is FYNNEI in the germline V gene. The CDR3 nucleotides are TGTGCCAGTCGACTAGCGGGAGTGGGCACAGATACGCAGTATTTT. Translation gives CASRLAGVGTDTQYF.

The rearrangement links TRBV30 to TRBJ1-1; a weak D match, TRBD1 (6 bases). V was pared by 0 bases and J by 12 bases, with 17 bases between. The CDR3 sequence is 13 residues long. Germline CDR1 is GTSNPN and CDR2 is SVGIG (reference sequence). The CDR3 coding sequence is TGTGCCTGGAGTGTTGGGCTGAAAGACAGGACTTTCTTT. Its protein product is CAWSVGLKDRTFF.

CDR3 sequence reads: CASSLTSQRPTDTQYF. For the CDR3, the DNA is TGTGCCAGCAGCTTAACGTCCCAGCGGCCCACAGATACGCAGTATTTT. The V call is TRBV7-3, the J call TRBJ2-3; D is perhaps TRBD2 (5 bases). V lost 0 bases to trimming and J lost 2 bases, with 12 bases between them. The CDR3 is made up of 16 amino acids. Germline assignment: CDR1 SGHTA and CDR2 FQGTGA.

In DNA, the CDR3 is TGCAGTGCGGGGGGGGGCACTGAAGCTTTCTTT. This translates into CSAGGGTEAFF. The V and J genes are TRBV20-1 and TRBJ1-1, with a tentative D call TRBD1 (5 bases). V shed 6 bases and J shed 4 bases, with 9 bases lying between them. Germline values: CDR1 DFQATT, CDR2 SNEGSKA (reference sequence). The CDR3 is made up of 11 amino acids.

J is TRBJ2-1 and V is TRBV6-5; 9 nucleotides align to TRBD2. This CDR3 has 16 residues. Germline values: CDR1 MNHEY, CDR2 SVGAGI. V lost 2 bases and J lost 5; bases outside the gene matches: 7. CDR3 nucleotides: TGTGCCAGCAGTTACCGGGGACTAGCACTCCACAATGAGCAGTTCTTC. As protein: CASSYRGLALHNEQFF.

CDR3 nucleotide sequence: TGTGCCAGCAGCTTTAGCGGGGGGGCAGGAGAGACCCAGTACTTC. Its protein is CASSFSGGAGETQYF. The chain recombines TRBV7-9 with TRBJ2-5; TRBD2 aligns across 11 bases. The CDR3 has 15 amino acids. CDR1 and CDR2 from the germline V gene are SEHNR and FQNEAQ (reference sequence). The ends lost 3 bases at V and 4 bases at J; junction bases unmatched: 4.

The chain combines TRBV3-1 (or the pseudogene TRBV3-2) with TRBJ2-2; 9 bases are shared with TRBD1. Germline values: CDR1 LGHDT, CDR2 YNNKEL (reference sequence). V trimming: 5 bases; J trimming: 4 bases; junction bases outside the gene matches: 5. CDR3 length equals 15 residues. This chain's CDR3 is CASSYGDRVTGELFF. The CDR3 DNA sequence: TGTGCCAGCAGCTATGGGGACAGGGTCACCGGGGAGCTGTTTTTT.

The chain couples TRBV2 to TRBJ2-4, with 15 bases identical to TRBD2. The CDR3 runs 16 residues. Trimming took 7 bases from V and 5 from J; bases not matched to a gene: 6. Per germline, CDR1 SNHLY and CDR2 FYNNEI. The CDR3 bases are TGTGCCAGCACCGGGACTAGCGGGGGGATGGAAAACATTCAGTACTTC. Protein product: CASTGTSGGMENIQYF. The complete variable domain, with remaining parts taken from reference TRBV2 and TRBJ2-4, reads EPEVTQTPSHQVTQMGQEVILRCVPISNHLYFYWYRQILGQKVEFLVSFYNNEISEKSEIFDDQFSVERPDGSNFTLKIRSTKLEDSAMYFCASTGTSGGMENIQYFGAGTRLSVL.

The CDR3 spells CASSPSGQSQETQYF. DNA of the CDR3: TGTGCCAGCAGCCCCTCCGGACAGAGCCAAGAGACCCAGTACTTC. The chain recombines TRBV7-3 with TRBJ2-5; tentatively, D is TRBD1 (6 bases). Between the trimmed V and J ends, which lost 5 bases and 1 base, there was a span of 14 bases. The CDR3 sequence is 15 residues long. Germline V gene lookup returns CDR1 SGHTA and CDR2 FQGTGA.

The gene calls are TRBV28 and TRBJ2-5; D possibly corresponds to TRBD1 (5 bases). Trimming cost V 6 bases and J 5 bases, with 13 bases left between them. Germline CDR1 MDHEN, CDR2 SYDVKM. The CDR3 is 13 amino acids. CDR3 sequence reads: CASRGLLGETQYF. In DNA, the CDR3 is TGTGCCAGCAGGGGGCTTCTGGGGGAGACCCAGTACTTC.

This chain links TRBV7-3 with TRBJ2-3; TRBD2 agrees at 9 bases. V was pared by 0 bases and J by 2 bases, with 3 bases of the junction left unmatched. The CDR3 is made up of 16 amino acids. Germline values: CDR1 SGHTA, CDR2 FQGTGA. The DNA for the CDR3 is TGTGCCAGCAGCTTAACAGGGACTAGCTACACAGATACGCAGTATTTT. Protein product: CASSLTGTSYTDTQYF.

The rearrangement joins TRBV6-2 or TRBV6-3 to TRBJ2-1; 11 bases align to TRBD1. Germline V CDR1 and CDR2: MNHEY, SVGEGT. J gave up 5 bases and V 6 bases, and 12 bases lay outside the gene matches. This CDR3 is 17 amino acids long. The CDR3 reads CASSRALGQGANNEQFF. The CDR3 bases are TGTGCCAGCAGCAGAGCCTTAGGACAGGGGGCGAACAATGAGCAGTTCTTC.

This clone was detected only once. The chain recombines TRBV5-1 with TRBJ1-4; maybe TRBD1 (5 bases). V shed 0 bases and J shed 0 bases, with 21 bases lying between them. CDR1 SGHRS and CDR2 YFSETQ come from the germline V gene. The CDR3 consists of 20 residues. This CDR3 is CASSLGLSGYPSATNEKLFF. CDR3 nucleotides: TGCGCCAGCAGCTTGGGATTGTCAGGGTACCCATCTGCAACTAATGAAAAACTGTTTTTT.

J is TRBJ2-5 and V is TRBV3-1 (or the pseudogene TRBV3-2); possibly TRBD2 for D (6 bases). Germline V gives CDR1 LGHDT, CDR2 YNNKEL (reference sequence). Trimming took off 8 bases at V and 1 base at J, with 8 bases between the two ends. The CDR3 runs to 12 residues. In DNA form, the CDR3 reads TGTGCCAGCGGGGGGATCCAAGAGACCCAGTACTTC. As protein: CASGGIQETQYF.

The gene calls are TRBV5-8 and TRBJ1-2; D is perhaps TRBD1 (6 bases). V lost 5 bases to trimming and J lost 2 bases, with 10 bases between them. The CDR3 length is 13 residues. Germline V lookup: CDR1 SGHTS, CDR2 YDEGEE. This chain's CDR3 is CASRRTVNYGYTF. CDR3 nucleotides: TGTGCCAGCAGACGGACAGTCAACTATGGCTACACCTTC. Together with reference TRBV5-8 and TRBJ1-2, the CDR3 gives the full variable domain: EAGVTQSPTHLIKTRGQQATLRCSPISGHTSVYWYQQALGLGLQFLLWYDEGEERNRGNFPPRFSGRQFPNYSSELNVNALELEDSALYLCASRRTVNYGYTFGSGTRLTVV.

Details on this clone: A junction boundary mismatches the germline segment, possibly from a read error. V usage is TRBV6-1 and J usage is TRBJ2-5; D might be TRBD1 (6 bases). The CDR3 totals 15 residues. Germline V CDR1 and CDR2: MNHNS, SASEGT. The CDR3 region is CASSQAGTPGETQYF. CDR3 coding DNA: TGTGCCAGCAGTCAAGCCGGGACACCGGGAGAGACCCAGTACTTC.

V usage is TRBV28 and J usage is TRBJ2-7, with 8 bases that match TRBD1. Germline V gene lookup returns CDR1 MDHEN and CDR2 SYDVKM. V lost 5 bases to trimming and J lost 4 bases; unmatched junction nucleotides: 13. The CDR3 contains 16 residues. CDR3 loop: CASSPRIGTGEYEQYF. The CDR3 DNA is TGTGCCAGCAGTCCCCGTATCGGGACAGGCGAATACGAGCAGTACTTC.

The gene calls are TRBV7-9 and TRBJ2-5, with 9 nucleotides matching TRBD1. This CDR3 contains 16 residues. J lost 5 bases, V lost 5 bases, and 12 bases had no gene match. Looked up from germline, CDR1 is SEHNR and CDR2 is FQNEAQ (reference sequence). This CDR3 is CASSVGQGTVRETQYF. CDR3 bases: TGTGCCAGCAGCGTAGGACAGGGGACGGTTAGGGAGACCCAGTACTTC. The variable domain in full, with the rest retrieved from reference TRBV7-9 and TRBJ2-5, is DTGVSQNPRHKITKRGQNVTFRCDPISEHNRLYWYRQTLGQGPEFLTYFQNEAQLEKSRLLSDRFSAERPKGSFSTLEIQRTEQGDSAMYLCASSVGQGTVRETQYFGPGTRLLVL.

The V call is TRBV5-8, the J call TRBJ1-4; possibly TRBD1 for D (5 bases). The CDR3 is 16 amino acids. Trimming removed 1 base at V and 7 bases at J, with 17 bases between. The V gene's germline CDR1 is SGHTS and CDR2 YDEGEE. Written as DNA, the CDR3 is TGTGCCAGCAGCTTGAGTTGGGGCCTCGGCGGTGAAAAACTGTTTTTT. Its translation is CASSLSWGLGGEKLFF.

The V gene is TRBV10-2, the J gene TRBJ2-7; 12 bases are shared with TRBD1. CDR1 and CDR2 (germline): WSHSY, SAAADI. The CDR3 loop spans 15 amino acids. After removal of 7 bases from V and 3 bases from J, the junction contained 7 bases not matched to a gene. The CDR3 DNA follows: TGCGCCAGCACCGAAGGGGACAGGGGGCTCTACGAGCAGTACTTC. As protein: CASTEGDRGLYEQYF.

This clone has a single count. V and J are TRBV30 and TRBJ1-1, with a weak D call TRBD1 (6 bases). The CDR3 has 13 residues. Germline-derived CDR1 and CDR2 are GTSNPN and SVGIG (reference sequence). Trimming removed 2 bases at V and 1 base at J, with 8 bases between. CDR3: CAWSRQENTEAFF. CDR3 bases: TGTGCCTGGAGTAGACAGGAGAACACTGAAGCTTTCTTT.

This clone has just a few counts. The gene calls are TRBV28 and TRBJ1-4; D unresolved. This CDR3 contains 15 residues. The germline CDR1 and CDR2 sequences are MDHEN and SYDVKM. Deletions cut 6 bases from V and 0 bases from J, with 11 bases between. The CDR3 DNA reads as TGTGCCAGCAGCGGTGACATTTCAACTAATGAAAAACTGTTTTTT. Its protein product is CASSGDISTNEKLFF.